The 24 T cell receptor beta chains given below trace back to one sample, sequenced in a study of T cell repertoires in aging, cancer and after chemotherapy. Amplification of TCR beta used genomic DNA extracted from peripheral blood. A mixed TRB-A/B primer pool amplified rearranged TRB by multiplex touch-down PCR. One entry per CDR3 protein results from TCRdb running MiXCR on the multiplex PCR reads. Of 4,000 to 5,500 distinct CDR3 sequences listed, approximately 38% are singletons. The specimen was blood. The source is a human donor with a blood cancer.

This clonotype is medium-sized (0.01 to 0.1%) by share. The chain couples TRBV24-1 to TRBJ2-3, with D perhaps TRBD2 (6 bases). The CDR3 loop spans 16 amino acids. V was trimmed by 4 bases and J by 6 bases, leaving 19 bases between them. CDR1 and CDR2 (germline): KGHDR, SFDVKD. This CDR3 is CATSDPGSGKPDTQYF. Here the CDR3 DNA reads TGTGCCACCAGTGACCCCGGTAGCGGAAAGCCGGATACGCAGTATTTT.

The rearrangement joins TRBV5-6 to TRBJ2-4, with 11 bases identical to TRBD1. With 4 bases clipped from V and 5 bases from J, the junction kept 5 bases outside the gene matches. The CDR3 is 15 residues long. The germline gives CDR1 SGHDT, CDR2 YYEEEE. The CDR3 protein is CASSGTGGVENIQYF. CDR3 coding DNA: TGTGCCAGCAGCGGGACAGGGGGAGTCGAAAACATTCAGTACTTC.

The table lists this clonotype with a few counts. This chain uses TRBV27 with TRBJ2-7; D not resolved. Germline assignment: CDR1 MNHEY and CDR2 SMNVEV (reference sequence). Trimming shortened V by 7 bases and J by 2 bases, and 15 bases separated the two germline ends. The CDR3 is 14 amino acids. The CDR3 nucleotides read TGTGCCAGCACTAAATCCGGGCCCGCCTACGAGCAGTACTTC. It codes for CASTKSGPAYEQYF.

In its sample, this clonotype was seen once. The rearrangement links TRBV7-9 to TRBJ1-4; 7 nucleotides align to TRBD1. Germline V gives CDR1 SEHNR, CDR2 FQNEAQ (reference sequence). This CDR3 spans 14 amino acids. Unmatched junction bases numbered 2, after V lost 2 bases and J lost 5 bases. This CDR3 is CASSLQGVNEKLFF. CDR3 nucleotide sequence: TGTGCCAGCAGCTTACAGGGGGTCAATGAAAAACTGTTTTTT.

This clonotype was counted a few times. J is TRBJ2-2 and V is TRBV19; D is unclear. The V and J ends lost 6 bases and 1 base respectively, with 6 bases between them. CDR3 length equals 13 residues. Per germline, CDR1 LNHDA and CDR2 SQIVND (reference sequence). The DNA for the CDR3 is TGTGCCAGTAGCTTTCTGAACACCGGGGAGCTGTTTTTT. Its protein product is CASSFLNTGELFF.

This chain links TRBV5-4 with TRBJ2-5; a possible D gene is TRBD2 (6 bases). Per germline, CDR1 SGHNT and CDR2 YYREEE (reference sequence). V dropped 4 bases and J dropped 7 bases, with 14 bases sitting between them. The CDR3 is 13 amino acids. The DNA for the CDR3 is TGTGCCAGCAGCATTGCCCCGGAGGGGACCCAGTACTTC. It is translated as CASSIAPEGTQYF.

CDR3 amino acids: CASSLDPQPLHF. CDR3 nucleotide sequence: TGTGCCAGCAGCCTAGACCCCCAACCCCTCCACTTT. The chain combines TRBV7-9 with TRBJ1-6; D is unresolved. Trimming stripped 5 bases from V and 12 bases from J, with 11 bases between. CDR3 size: 12 residues. Germline lookup yields CDR1 SEHNR and CDR2 FQNEAQ (reference sequence).

The gene calls are TRBV12-3 or TRBV12-4 and TRBJ2-6, with D perhaps matching TRBD1 or TRBD2 (5 bases each). V dropped 5 bases and J dropped 0 bases, with 20 bases sitting between them. This CDR3 is built from 19 residues. In DNA, the CDR3 is TGTGCCAGCAGTGGGAGTTGGGGGAAACTAAGCTCTGGGGCCAACGTCCTGACTTTC. Protein product: CASSGSWGKLSSGANVLTF.

This clonotype was found once. V is TRBV20-1 and J is TRBJ1-1; 8 bases map to TRBD1. The germline V gene encodes CDR1 DFQATT and CDR2 SNEGSKA (reference sequence). The CDR3 sequence is 15 residues long. V dropped 6 bases and J dropped 5; count of bases not matched to a gene: 14. CDR3 coding DNA: TGCAGTGCAAGCAGGACAGGGATCAGAGGAACTGAAGCTTTCTTT. This translates into CSASRTGIRGTEAFF.

This clonotype was seen a few times. V is TRBV19 and J is TRBJ1-6; TRBD1 is a possible D gene (5 bases). The CDR3 spans 15 residues. The germline gives CDR1 LNHDA, CDR2 SQIVND (reference sequence). V was cut by 5 bases and J by 11 bases, with 19 bases left in between. DNA for the CDR3: TGTGCCAGTAGTGAGACGTGGGGGACGGGGCCACCCCTCCACTTT. Translation: CASSETWGTGPPLHF.

V is TRBV6-5 and J is TRBJ2-5, with TRBD2 matching over 13 bases. Germline-derived CDR1 and CDR2 are MNHEY and SVGAGI. V shed 7 bases and J 5 bases; nucleotides not matched to a gene: 7. The CDR3 loop spans 15 amino acids. DNA for the CDR3: TGTGCCAGCATCCTAGGACTAGCGGGGGTGGAGACCCAGTACTTC. This encodes CASILGLAGVETQYF.

The chain is built from TRBV5-4 and TRBJ1-1; a possible D gene is TRBD1 (5 bases). Germline V CDR1 and CDR2: SGHNT, YYREEE (reference sequence). The V end lost 4 bases, the J end lost 2 bases, and 18 bases lay between the germline ends. The CDR3 extends over 16 amino acids. Here the CDR3 DNA reads TGTGCCAGCAGCCCCCGACAGTTTGCATCAAACACTGAAGCTTTCTTT. It yields the protein CASSPRQFASNTEAFF.

A few counts support this clonotype. This sequence joins TRBV7-9 and TRBJ1-4; D is unclear. The CDR3 is 15 amino acids. Per germline, CDR1 SEHNR and CDR2 FQNEAQ (reference sequence). The germline V and J ends were trimmed by 5 bases and 11 bases, with 21 bases remaining between them. The CDR3 reads CASSAPGRVEAKLFF. In nucleotides, the CDR3 is TGTGCCAGCAGCGCCCCCGGGAGGGTGGAGGCGAAACTGTTTTTT.

This clonotype counts as medium-sized. This chain joins TRBV6-6 and TRBJ2-2; TRBD1 matches at 8 bases. Germline V lookup: CDR1 MNHNY, CDR2 SVGAGI (reference sequence). CDR3 length equals 15 residues. V shed 5 bases, J shed 6 bases, and the junction held 8 bases outside the gene matches. The CDR3 sequence: CASSPAGQVAGELFF. CDR3 DNA: TGTGCCAGCAGTCCGGCGGGACAGGTGGCCGGGGAGCTGTTTTTT.

The V gene is TRBV20-1, the J gene TRBJ2-2; 9 bases fit TRBD2. The CDR3 sequence is 15 residues long. The germline CDR1 and CDR2 sequences are DFQATT and SNEGSKA (reference sequence). Trimming took 6 bases from V and 4 from J; bases not matched to a gene: 9. The CDR3 is CSAPRGGLSTGELFF. In DNA, the CDR3 is TGCAGTGCCCCGCGGGGGGGGCTTAGCACCGGGGAGCTGTTTTTT.

This clonotype qualifies as medium-sized. CDR3 loop: CASSIRGTEAFF. The CDR3 bases are TGTGCCAGCAGCATCAGGGGGACTGAAGCTTTCTTT. This chain connects TRBV5-6 to TRBJ1-1, with 7 bases aligning to TRBD1. CDR1 is SGHDT and CDR2 is YYEEEE in the germline V gene. The CDR3 contains 12 residues. V lost 4 bases and J lost 5; bases outside the gene matches: 2.

The genes are TRBV27 and TRBJ2-3; D unresolved. Trimming pared 5 bases from V and 2 bases from J, leaving 11 bases between. Looked up from germline, CDR1 is MNHEY and CDR2 is SMNVEV (reference sequence). The length of the CDR3 is 14 residues. DNA for the CDR3: TGTGCCAGCAGTCGCGATCAGAACACAGATACGCAGTATTTT. Translating gives CASSRDQNTDTQYF.

V gene TRBV19 combines with J gene TRBJ1-2; the D is unclear. Trimming stripped 5 bases from V and 2 bases from J, with 12 bases between. The CDR3 is made up of 14 amino acids. Germline CDR1 and CDR2: LNHDA and SQIVND (reference sequence). The CDR3 coding sequence is TGTGCCAGTAGTGATCCAGGCCTGAACTATGGCTACACCTTC. Translated, it gives CASSDPGLNYGYTF.

The rearrangement joins TRBV20-1 to TRBJ2-3; TRBD2 agrees at 12 bases. The CDR3 has 18 residues. The V segment lost 0 bases and the J segment 0 bases; nucleotides outside the gene matches: 7. CDR1 DFQATT and CDR2 SNEGSKA come from the germline V gene (reference sequence). The CDR3 sequence is CSARDRASGGASTDTQYF. CDR3 DNA: TGCAGTGCTAGAGATAGGGCTAGCGGGGGGGCCAGCACAGATACGCAGTATTTT.

This clonotype showed up just a few times. The V gene is TRBV6-1, the J gene TRBJ1-2, with unresolved D. The CDR3 extends over 14 amino acids. CDR1 is MNHNS, CDR2 SASEGT, per germline. Trimming pared 8 bases from V and 4 bases from J, leaving 17 bases between. The CDR3 loop is CASDTKENFYGYTF. The CDR3 coding sequence is TGTGCCAGCGATACAAAGGAGAACTTCTATGGCTACACCTTC.

The rearrangement uses TRBV18 and TRBJ2-7, with D possibly being TRBD1 (5 bases). CDR3 size: 12 residues. The germline CDR1 and CDR2 sequences are KGHSH and LQKENI. V was pared by 2 bases and J by 8 bases, with 10 bases between. CDR3 bases: TGTGCCAGCTCACCAAGGGGATTCCAGCAGTACGTC. As protein: CASSPRGFQQYV.

The V gene is TRBV5-1, the J gene TRBJ1-1; D call uncertain. The length of the CDR3 is 14 residues. Germline V gene sequence: CDR1 SGHRS, CDR2 YFSETQ. Trimming removed 2 bases at V and 6 bases at J, with 14 bases between. The CDR3 here is CASSFRQVGAEAFF. The DNA of the CDR3 is TGCGCCAGCAGCTTTCGGCAGGTTGGCGCTGAAGCTTTCTTT.

In its sample, this clonotype was seen once. This sequence may be a read error, since a much larger clone differs from it by one base. V and J are TRBV29-1 and TRBJ2-3; D unresolved. The CDR3 contains 13 residues. CDR1 is SQVTM and CDR2 is ANQGSEA in the germline V gene. The CDR3, as DNA: TGCAGAGCTCGACTGGCTACCACAGATACGCAGTATTTT. Translating it yields CRARLATTDTQYF.

The chain links TRBV20-1 to TRBJ2-1, with TRBD2 as a possible D gene (7 bases). There are 15 residues in the CDR3. Germline V gene sequence: CDR1 DFQATT, CDR2 SNEGSKA (reference sequence). V gave up 0 bases and J gave up 8 bases, with 17 bases separating them. CDR3 nucleotides: TGCAGTGCTAGAGATATGGGGGGGGGGCGTCATGAGCAGTTCTTC. Protein sequence: CSARDMGGGRHEQFF.